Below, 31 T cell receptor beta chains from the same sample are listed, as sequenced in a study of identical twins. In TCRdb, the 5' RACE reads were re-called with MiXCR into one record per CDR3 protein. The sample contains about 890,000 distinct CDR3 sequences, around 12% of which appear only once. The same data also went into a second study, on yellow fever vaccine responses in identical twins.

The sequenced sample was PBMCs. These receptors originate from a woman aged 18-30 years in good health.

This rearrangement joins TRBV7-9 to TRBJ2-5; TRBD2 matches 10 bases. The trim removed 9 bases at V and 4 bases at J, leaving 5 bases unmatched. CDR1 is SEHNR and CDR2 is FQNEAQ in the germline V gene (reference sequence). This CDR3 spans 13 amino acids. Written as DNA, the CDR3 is TGTGCCAGTAGCGGGAGGTTCCCAGAGACCCAGTACTTC. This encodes CASSGRFPETQYF.

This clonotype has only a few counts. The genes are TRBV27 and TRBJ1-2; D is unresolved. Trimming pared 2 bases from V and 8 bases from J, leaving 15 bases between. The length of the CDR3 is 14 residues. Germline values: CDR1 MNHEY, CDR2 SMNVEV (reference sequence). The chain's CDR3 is CASSLGRGFTGYTF. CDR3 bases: TGTGCCAGCAGTTTAGGCAGAGGGTTTACGGGCTACACCTTC.

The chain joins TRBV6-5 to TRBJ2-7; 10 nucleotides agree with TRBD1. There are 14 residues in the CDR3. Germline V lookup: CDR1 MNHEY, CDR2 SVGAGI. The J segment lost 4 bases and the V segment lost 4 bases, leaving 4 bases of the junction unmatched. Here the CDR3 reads CASSSGTGVYEQYV. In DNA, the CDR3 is TGTGCCAGCAGTTCCGGGACAGGGGTTTACGAGCAGTACGTC.

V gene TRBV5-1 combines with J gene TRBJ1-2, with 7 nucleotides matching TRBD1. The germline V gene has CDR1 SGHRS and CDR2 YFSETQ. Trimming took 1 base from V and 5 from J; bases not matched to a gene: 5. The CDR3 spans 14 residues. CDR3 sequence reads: CASSLPGQTYGYTF. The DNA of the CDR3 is TGCGCCAGCAGCTTGCCGGGACAGACATATGGCTACACCTTC.

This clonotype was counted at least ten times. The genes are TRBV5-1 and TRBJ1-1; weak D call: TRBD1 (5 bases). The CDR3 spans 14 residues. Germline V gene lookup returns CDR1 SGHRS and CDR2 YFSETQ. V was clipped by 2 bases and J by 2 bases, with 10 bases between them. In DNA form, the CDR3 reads TGCGCCAGCAGCTTCGGTGACAGCAACACTGAAGCTTTCTTT. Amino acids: CASSFGDSNTEAFF.

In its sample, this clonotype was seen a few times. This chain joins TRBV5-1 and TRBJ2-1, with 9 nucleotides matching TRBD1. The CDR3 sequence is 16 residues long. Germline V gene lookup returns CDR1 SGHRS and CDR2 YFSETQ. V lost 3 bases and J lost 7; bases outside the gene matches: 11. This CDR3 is CASSSIQGARANEQFF. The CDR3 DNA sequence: TGCGCCAGCAGCTCGATACAGGGGGCGAGGGCGAATGAGCAGTTCTTC.

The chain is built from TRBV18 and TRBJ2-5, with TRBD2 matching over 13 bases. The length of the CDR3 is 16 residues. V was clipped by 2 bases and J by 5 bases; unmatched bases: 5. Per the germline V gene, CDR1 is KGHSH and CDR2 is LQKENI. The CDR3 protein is CASSPNELAGGETQYF. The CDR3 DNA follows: TGTGCCAGCTCACCAAACGAACTAGCGGGAGGGGAGACCCAGTACTTC.

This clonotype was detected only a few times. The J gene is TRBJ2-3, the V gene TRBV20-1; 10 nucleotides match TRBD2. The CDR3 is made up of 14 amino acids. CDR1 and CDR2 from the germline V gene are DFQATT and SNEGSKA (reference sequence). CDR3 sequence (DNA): TGCACTAGACTAGCGGGTATTCCCACAGATACGCAGTATTTT. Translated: CTRLAGIPTDTQYF.

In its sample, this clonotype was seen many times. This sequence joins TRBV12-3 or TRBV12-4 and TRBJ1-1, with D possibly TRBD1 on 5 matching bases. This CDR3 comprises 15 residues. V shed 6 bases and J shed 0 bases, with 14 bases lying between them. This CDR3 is CASSPRQRMNTEAFF. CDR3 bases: TGTGCCAGCAGCCCCCGACAGCGAATGAACACTGAAGCTTTCTTT.

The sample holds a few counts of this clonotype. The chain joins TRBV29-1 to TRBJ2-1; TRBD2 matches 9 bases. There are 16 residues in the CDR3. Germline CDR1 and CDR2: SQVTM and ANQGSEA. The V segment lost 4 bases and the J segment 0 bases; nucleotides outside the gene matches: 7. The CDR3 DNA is TGCAGCGTTGTAGGGTCTAGCGGGGCCTCCTACAATGAGCAGTTCTTC. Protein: CSVVGSSGASYNEQFF.

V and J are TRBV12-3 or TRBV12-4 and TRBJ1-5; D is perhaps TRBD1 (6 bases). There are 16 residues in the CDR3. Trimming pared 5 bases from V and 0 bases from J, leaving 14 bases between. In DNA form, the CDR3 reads TGTGCCAGCAGTGAAGGGGGGTGGTATAGCAATCAGCCCCAGCATTTT. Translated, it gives CASSEGGWYSNQPQHF.

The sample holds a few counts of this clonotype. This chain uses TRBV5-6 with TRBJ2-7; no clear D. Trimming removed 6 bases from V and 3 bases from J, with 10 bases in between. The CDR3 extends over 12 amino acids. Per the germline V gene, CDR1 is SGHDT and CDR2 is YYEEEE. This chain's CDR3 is CASTLRDYEQYF. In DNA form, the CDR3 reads TGTGCCAGCACCCTCAGAGACTACGAGCAGTACTTC.

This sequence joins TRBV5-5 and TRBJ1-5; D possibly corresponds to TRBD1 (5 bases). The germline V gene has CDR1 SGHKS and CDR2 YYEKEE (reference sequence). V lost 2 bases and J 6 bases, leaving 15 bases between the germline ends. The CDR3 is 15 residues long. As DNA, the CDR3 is TGTGCCAGCAGCTTAGACAGCGGGCACCGTCAGCCCCAGCATTTT. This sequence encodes CASSLDSGHRQPQHF.

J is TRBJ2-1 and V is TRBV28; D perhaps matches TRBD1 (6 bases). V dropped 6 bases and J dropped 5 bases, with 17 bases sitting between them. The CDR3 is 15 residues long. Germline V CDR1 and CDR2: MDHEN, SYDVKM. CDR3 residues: CASSSGTPGDNEQFF. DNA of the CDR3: TGTGCCAGCAGCTCAGGGACCCCAGGGGACAATGAGCAGTTCTTC.

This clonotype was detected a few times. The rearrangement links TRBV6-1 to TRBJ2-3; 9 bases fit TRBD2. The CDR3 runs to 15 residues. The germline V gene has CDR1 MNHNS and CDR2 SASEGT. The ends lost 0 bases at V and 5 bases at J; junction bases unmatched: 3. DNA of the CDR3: TGTGCCAGCAGTGAAGCTGGAGCGGGAGGAGATACGCAGTATTTT. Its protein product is CASSEAGAGGDTQYF.

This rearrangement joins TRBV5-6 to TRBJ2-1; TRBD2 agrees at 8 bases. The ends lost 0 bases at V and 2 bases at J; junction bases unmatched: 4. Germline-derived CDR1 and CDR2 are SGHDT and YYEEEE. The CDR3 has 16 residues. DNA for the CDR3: TGTGCCAGCAGCTTGGTGGAGCGGGGGCCCTACAATGAGCAGTTCTTC. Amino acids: CASSLVERGPYNEQFF.

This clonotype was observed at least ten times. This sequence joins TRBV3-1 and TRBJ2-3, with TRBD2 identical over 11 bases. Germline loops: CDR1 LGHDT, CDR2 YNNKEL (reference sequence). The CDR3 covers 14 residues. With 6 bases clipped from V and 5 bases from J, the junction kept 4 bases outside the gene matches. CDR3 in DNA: TGTGCCAGCAGACACGGACTAGCGGGAGATACGCAGTATTTT. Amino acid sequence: CASRHGLAGDTQYF.

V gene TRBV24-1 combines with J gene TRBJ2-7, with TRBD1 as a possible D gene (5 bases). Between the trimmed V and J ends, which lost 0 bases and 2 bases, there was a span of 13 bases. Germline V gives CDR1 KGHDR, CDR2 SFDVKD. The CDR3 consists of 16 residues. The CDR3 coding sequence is TGTGCCACCAGTGATTTGAGTGGCAGGGCAACCTACGAGCAGTACTTC. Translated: CATSDLSGRATYEQYF.

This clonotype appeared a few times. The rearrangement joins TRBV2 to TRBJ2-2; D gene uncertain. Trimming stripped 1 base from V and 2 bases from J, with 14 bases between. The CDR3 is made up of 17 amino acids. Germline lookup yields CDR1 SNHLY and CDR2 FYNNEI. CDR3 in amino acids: CASSEVFGAPNTGELFF. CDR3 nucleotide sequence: TGTGCCAGCAGTGAAGTATTCGGAGCACCCAACACCGGGGAGCTGTTTTTT.

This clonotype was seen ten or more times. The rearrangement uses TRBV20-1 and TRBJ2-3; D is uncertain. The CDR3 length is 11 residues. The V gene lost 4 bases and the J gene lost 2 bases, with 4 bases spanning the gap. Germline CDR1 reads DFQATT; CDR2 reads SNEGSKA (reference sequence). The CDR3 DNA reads TGCAGTGCTATGGACACAGATACGCAGTATTTT. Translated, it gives CSAMDTDTQYF.

The DNA of the CDR3 is TGTGCCAGCAGCCAAGATCGGTCAATGACCTATGGCTACACCTTC. It specifies CASSQDRSMTYGYTF. This chain links TRBV4-2 with TRBJ1-2, with D unclear. The CDR3 has 15 amino acids. From germline, CDR1 is LGHNA and CDR2 YNFKEQ. The germline V and J ends were trimmed by 0 bases and 4 bases, with 12 bases remaining between them.

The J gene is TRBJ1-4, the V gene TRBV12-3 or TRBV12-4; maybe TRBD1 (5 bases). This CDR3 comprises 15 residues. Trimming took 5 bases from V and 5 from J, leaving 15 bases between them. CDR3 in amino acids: CASSRSGGRNEKLFF. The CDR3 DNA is TGTGCCAGCAGTCGCTCCGGGGGAAGAAATGAAAAACTGTTTTTT.

The CDR3: CAISVGTSYEQYF. The CDR3 nucleotides are TGTGCCATCAGTGTGGGGACTAGCTACGAGCAGTACTTC. This sequence joins TRBV10-3 and TRBJ2-7; 8 bases fit TRBD2. Germline V lookup: CDR1 ENHRY, CDR2 SYGVKD. Trimming at V came to 4 bases and at J to 3 bases, leaving 2 bases not matched to a gene. CDR3 size: 13 residues.

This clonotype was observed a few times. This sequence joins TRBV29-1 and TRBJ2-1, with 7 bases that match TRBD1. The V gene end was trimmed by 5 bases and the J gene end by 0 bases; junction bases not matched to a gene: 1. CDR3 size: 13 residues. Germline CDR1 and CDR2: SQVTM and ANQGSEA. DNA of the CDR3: TGCAGCGTTAAGGGGGCCTCCTACAATGAGCAGTTCTTC. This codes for CSVKGASYNEQFF.

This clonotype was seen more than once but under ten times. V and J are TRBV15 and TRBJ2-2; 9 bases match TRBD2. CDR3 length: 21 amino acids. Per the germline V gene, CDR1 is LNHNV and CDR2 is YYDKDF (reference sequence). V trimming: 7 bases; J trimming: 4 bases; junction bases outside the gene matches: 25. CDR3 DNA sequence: TGTGCCACCACCTCCACACAGGGAGAGACTAGCGGACCCGTTAGCACCGGGGAGCTGTTTTTT. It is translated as CATTSTQGETSGPVSTGELFF.

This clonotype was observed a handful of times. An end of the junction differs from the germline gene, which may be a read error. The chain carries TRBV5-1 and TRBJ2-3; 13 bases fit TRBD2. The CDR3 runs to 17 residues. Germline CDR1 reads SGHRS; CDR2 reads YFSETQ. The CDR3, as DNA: TGCGCCAGCAGCTTCGCTCGGACTAGCGGGAGTCGAGATACACAGTATTTT. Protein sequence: CASSFARTSGSRDTQYF.

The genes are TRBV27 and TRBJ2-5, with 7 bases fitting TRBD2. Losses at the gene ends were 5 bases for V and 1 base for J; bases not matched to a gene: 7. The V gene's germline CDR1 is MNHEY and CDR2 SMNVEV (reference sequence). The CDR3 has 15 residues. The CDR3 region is CASSPDTGGQETQYF. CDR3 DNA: TGTGCCAGCAGTCCCGATACGGGGGGCCAAGAGACCCAGTACTTC.

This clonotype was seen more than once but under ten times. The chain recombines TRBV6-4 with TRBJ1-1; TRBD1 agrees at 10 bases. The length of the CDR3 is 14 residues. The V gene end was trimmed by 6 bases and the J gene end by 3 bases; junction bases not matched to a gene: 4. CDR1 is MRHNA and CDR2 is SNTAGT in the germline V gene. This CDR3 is CASRRTGGDTEAFF. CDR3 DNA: TGTGCCAGCAGGAGGACAGGGGGGGACACTGAAGCTTTCTTT.

The CDR3 sequence: CASSESGRGELFF. The CDR3 DNA reads TGTGCCAGCAGTGAATCAGGCCGCGGGGAGCTGTTTTTT. The J gene is TRBJ2-2, the V gene TRBV25-1; D gene ambiguous. CDR3 length equals 13 residues. The V and J ends lost 1 base and 7 bases respectively, with 7 bases between them. Per germline, CDR1 MGHDK and CDR2 SYGVNS.

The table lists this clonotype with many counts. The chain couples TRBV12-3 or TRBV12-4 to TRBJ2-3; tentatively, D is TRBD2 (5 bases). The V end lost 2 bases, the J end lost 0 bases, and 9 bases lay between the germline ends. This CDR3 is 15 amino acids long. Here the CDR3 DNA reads TGTGCCAGCAGTTTATGGCGGGCTAGCACAGATACGCAGTATTTT. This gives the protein CASSLWRASTDTQYF.

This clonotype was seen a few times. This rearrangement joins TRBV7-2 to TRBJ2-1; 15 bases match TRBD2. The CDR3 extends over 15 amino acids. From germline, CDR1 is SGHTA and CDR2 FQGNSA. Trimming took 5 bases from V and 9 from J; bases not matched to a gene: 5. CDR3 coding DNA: TGTGCCAGCAGCAGGACTAGCGGGGGGGCGGGTGAGCAGTTCTTC. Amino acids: CASSRTSGGAGEQFF.